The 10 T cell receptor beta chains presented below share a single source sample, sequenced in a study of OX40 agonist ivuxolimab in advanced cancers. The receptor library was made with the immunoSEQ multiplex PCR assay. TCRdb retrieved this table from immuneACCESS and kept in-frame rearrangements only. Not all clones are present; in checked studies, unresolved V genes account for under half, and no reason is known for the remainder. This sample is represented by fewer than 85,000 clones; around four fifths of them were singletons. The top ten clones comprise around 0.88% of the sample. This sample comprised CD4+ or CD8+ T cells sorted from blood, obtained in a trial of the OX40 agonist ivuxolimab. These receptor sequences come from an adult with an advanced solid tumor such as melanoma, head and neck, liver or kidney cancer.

The CDR3 is CASSLGGSKNIQYF. The CDR3 nucleotides read TGTGCCAGCAGCTTAGGAGGGTCCAAAAACATTCAGTACTTC. The V and J genes are TRBV7-3 and TRBJ2-4; tentatively, D is TRBD2 (6 bases). The V end was cut by 2 bases, the J end by 2 bases, with 7 bases between. The CDR3 loop spans 14 amino acids. Germline V gives CDR1 SGHTA, CDR2 FQGTGA.

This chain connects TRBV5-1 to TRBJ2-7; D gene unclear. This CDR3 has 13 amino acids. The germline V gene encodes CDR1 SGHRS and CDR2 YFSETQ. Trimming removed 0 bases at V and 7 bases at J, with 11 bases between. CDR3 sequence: CASSLGTTLEQYF. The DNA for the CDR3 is TGCGCCAGCAGCTTGGGGACGACCCTGGAGCAGTACTTC.

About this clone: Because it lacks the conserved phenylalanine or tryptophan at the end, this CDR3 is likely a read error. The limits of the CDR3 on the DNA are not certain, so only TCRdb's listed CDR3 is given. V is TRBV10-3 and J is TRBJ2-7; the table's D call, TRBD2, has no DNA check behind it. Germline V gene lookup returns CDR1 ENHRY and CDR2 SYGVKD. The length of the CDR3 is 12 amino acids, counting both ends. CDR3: CAISEQGTSGSL.

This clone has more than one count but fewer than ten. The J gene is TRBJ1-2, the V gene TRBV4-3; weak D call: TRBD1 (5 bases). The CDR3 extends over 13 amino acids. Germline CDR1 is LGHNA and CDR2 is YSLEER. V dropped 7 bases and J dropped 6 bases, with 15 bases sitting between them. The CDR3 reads CASTGQGVNGYTF. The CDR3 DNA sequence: TGCGCCAGCACGGGGCAGGGAGTTAATGGCTACACCTTC.

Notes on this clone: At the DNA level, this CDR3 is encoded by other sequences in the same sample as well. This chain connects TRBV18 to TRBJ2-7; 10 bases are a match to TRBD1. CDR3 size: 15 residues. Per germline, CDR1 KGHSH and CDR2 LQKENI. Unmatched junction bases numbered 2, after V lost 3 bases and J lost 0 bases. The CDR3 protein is CASSPGQGSSYEQYF. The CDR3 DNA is TGTGCCAGCTCACCGGGACAGGGGTCCTCCTACGAGCAGTACTTC.

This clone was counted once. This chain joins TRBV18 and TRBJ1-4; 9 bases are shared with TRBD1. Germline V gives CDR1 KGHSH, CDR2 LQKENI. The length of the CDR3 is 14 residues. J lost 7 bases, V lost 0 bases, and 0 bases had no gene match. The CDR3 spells CASSPPDRGEKLFF. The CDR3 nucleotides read TGTGCCAGCTCACCACCGGACAGGGGTGAAAAACTGTTTTTT.

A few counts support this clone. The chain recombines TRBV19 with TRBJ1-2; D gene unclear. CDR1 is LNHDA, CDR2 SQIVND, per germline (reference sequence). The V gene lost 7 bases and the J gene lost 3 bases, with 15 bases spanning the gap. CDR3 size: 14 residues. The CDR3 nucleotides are TGTGCCAGTACCAGAAGTAGGGTCTACTATGGCTACACCTTC. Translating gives CASTRSRVYYGYTF.

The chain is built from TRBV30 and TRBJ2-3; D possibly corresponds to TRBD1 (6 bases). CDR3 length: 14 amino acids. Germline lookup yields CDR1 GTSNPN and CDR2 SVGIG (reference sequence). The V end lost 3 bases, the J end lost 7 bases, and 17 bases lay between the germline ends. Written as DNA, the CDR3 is TGTGCCTGGAGCGCCACGCAAGGGGGACATACGCAGTATTTT. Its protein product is CAWSATQGGHTQYF.

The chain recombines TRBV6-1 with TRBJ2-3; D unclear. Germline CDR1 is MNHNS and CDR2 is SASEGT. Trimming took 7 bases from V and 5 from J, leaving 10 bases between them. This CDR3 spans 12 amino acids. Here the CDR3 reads CASTLAQDTQYF. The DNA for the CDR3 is TGTGCCAGCACCCTGGCACAAGATACGCAGTATTTT.

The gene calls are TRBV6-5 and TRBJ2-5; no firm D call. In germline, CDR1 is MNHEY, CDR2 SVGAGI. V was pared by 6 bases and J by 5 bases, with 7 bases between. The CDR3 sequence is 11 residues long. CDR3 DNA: TGTGCCAGCAGGGAGCTGGAGACCCAGTACTTC. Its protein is CASRELETQYF.